A single sample gave rise to the 22 T cell receptor beta chains below, sequenced in a study of blood T cell repertoires in COVID-19. Clones were sequenced by immunoSEQ multiplex PCR, and TCRdb holds only the in-frame ones, with some missing. The data show some 240,000 clones, with 80% to 85% seen just once and 1.5% held by the top ten. Specimen: peripheral blood. The receptors here all came from a woman aged 40 to 55 who had recovered from COVID-19.

The chain joins TRBV9 to TRBJ1-6; D gene uncertain. The ends were cut back, 0 bases at V and 0 bases at J, with 10 bases in the middle. CDR1 and CDR2 from the germline V gene are SGDLS and YYNGEE. The CDR3 length is 17 residues. CDR3 in DNA: TGTGCCAGCAGCGTAGGCCCAATGAGCTCCTATAATTCACCCCTCCACTTT. Amino acid sequence: CASSVGPMSSYNSPLHF.

In DNA form, the CDR3 reads TGTGCCAGCAGCTTAGAGGACTTTACACCCCTCCACTTT. Amino acid sequence: CASSLEDFTPLHF. V gene TRBV7-9 combines with J gene TRBJ1-6; D is uncertain. The germline CDR1 and CDR2 sequences are SEHNR and FQNEAQ (reference sequence). The CDR3 spans 13 residues. The V and J ends lost 1 base and 11 bases respectively, with 9 bases between them.

The chain combines TRBV21-1 with TRBJ2-2; TRBD1 was called by the table and not checked on the DNA. TRBV21-1 is recorded as a pseudogene. This CDR3 contains 14 residues. DNA of the CDR3: TGTGCCAGCAGCAACCGACAGGTCACCGGGGAGCTGTTTTTT. It specifies CASSNRQVTGELFF.

The J gene is TRBJ1-5, the V gene TRBV2; D is possibly TRBD1 (5 bases). Germline V CDR1 and CDR2: SNHLY, FYNNEI. V was cut by 7 bases and J by 10 bases, with 17 bases left in between. The CDR3 sequence is 13 residues long. CDR3: CASTPTDIIPQHF. In DNA, the CDR3 is TGTGCCAGCACCCCGACAGATATTATACCCCAGCATTTT. Drawing the rest from reference TRBV2 and TRBJ1-5, the complete variable domain is EPEVTQTPSHQVTQMGQEVILRCVPISNHLYFYWYRQILGQKVEFLVSFYNNEISEKSEIFDDQFSVERPDGSNFTLKIRSTKLEDSAMYFCASTPTDIIPQHFGDGTRLSIL.

The chain has TRBV9 and TRBJ2-3, with D perhaps TRBD2 (7 bases). Trimming shortened V by 2 bases and J by 0 bases, and 13 bases separated the two germline ends. The CDR3 is 16 amino acids. CDR1 is SGDLS and CDR2 is YYNGEE in the germline V gene. For the CDR3, the DNA is TGTGCCAGCAGCGTCTGGGGGGGGGCGAGCACAGATACGCAGTATTTT. It codes for CASSVWGGASTDTQYF.

The J gene is TRBJ1-1, the V gene TRBV19; 9 nucleotides line up with TRBD1. Germline-derived CDR1 and CDR2 are LNHDA and SQIVND (reference sequence). The trim removed 5 bases at V and 4 bases at J, leaving 5 bases unmatched. The CDR3 consists of 14 residues. In DNA, the CDR3 is TGTGCCAGTAGTTCCGGGACAGGGTCCACTGAAGCTTTCTTT. Its translation is CASSSGTGSTEAFF.

The chain couples TRBV6-6 to TRBJ1-1, with no clear D. Trimming took off 4 bases at V and 0 bases at J, with 6 bases between the two ends. CDR1 and CDR2 from the germline V gene are MNHNY and SVGAGI (reference sequence). The CDR3 runs to 13 residues. The DNA for the CDR3 is TGTGCCAGCAGTTGGACTTTGAACACTGAAGCTTTCTTT. Amino acid sequence: CASSWTLNTEAFF.

The chain uses TRBV30 and TRBJ2-4, with TRBD2 as a possible D gene (5 bases). The germline V and J ends were trimmed by 0 bases and 0 bases, with 12 bases remaining between them. The CDR3 runs 16 residues. Germline V gene lookup returns CDR1 GTSNPN and CDR2 SVGIG (reference sequence). The DNA for the CDR3 is TGTGCCTGGAGTGTAACTAGACTACTAGCCAAAAACATTCAGTACTTC. Translating it yields CAWSVTRLLAKNIQYF.

This chain links TRBV5-5 with TRBJ1-2; the D gene is possibly TRBD1 (6 bases). The CDR3 length is 15 residues. CDR1 and CDR2 from the germline V gene are SGHKS and YYEKEE (reference sequence). Trimming cost V 4 bases and J 2 bases, with 15 bases left between them. CDR3: CASSPSGDTNYGYTF. CDR3 bases: TGTGCCAGCAGCCCTTCCGGGGACACGAACTATGGCTACACCTTC.

This clone has only a few counts. The CDR3 coding sequence is TGCACCAGCAGCCGCATCTGGACAGGGGGAACCTACGAGCAGTACTTC. Translating it yields CTSSRIWTGGTYEQYF. The genes are TRBV1 and TRBJ2-7; the table's D call TRBD1 went unverified against the DNA. TRBV1 is designated a pseudogene. The CDR3 is 16 residues long.

V usage is TRBV30 and J usage is TRBJ1-5; the match to TRBD1 covers 7 bases. V shed 5 bases, J shed 4 bases, and the junction held 5 bases outside the gene matches. This CDR3 has 13 residues. Germline lookup yields CDR1 GTSNPN and CDR2 SVGIG (reference sequence). CDR3 bases: TGTGCCTGGGGGGGACAGACTAATCAGCCCCAGCATTTT. It encodes CAWGGQTNQPQHF. Drawing the rest from reference TRBV30 and TRBJ1-5, the complete variable domain is SQTIHQWPATLVQPVGSPLSLECTVEGTSNPNLYWYRQAAGRGLQLLFYSVGIGQISSEVPQNLSASRPQDRQFILSSKKLLLSDSGFYLCAWGGQTNQPQHFGDGTRLSIL.

The chain is built from TRBV6-6 and TRBJ1-5; D gene uncertain. V shed 0 bases and J shed 2 bases, with 8 bases lying between them. CDR3 size: 15 residues. Germline lookup yields CDR1 MNHNY and CDR2 SVGAGI (reference sequence). The CDR3 DNA is TGTGCCAGCAGTTACTCCGCTCAGGGCAATCAGCCCCAGCATTTT. Encoded protein: CASSYSAQGNQPQHF.

The chain joins TRBV5-1 to TRBJ1-1, with D uncertain. The CDR3 is 14 amino acids. CDR1 and CDR2 (germline): SGHRS, YFSETQ. Trimming cost V 4 bases and J 3 bases, with 13 bases left between them. The DNA for the CDR3 is TGCGCCAGCAGCCGGCGGGAGGCGGACACTGAAGCTTTCTTT. Its protein is CASSRREADTEAFF.

The genes are TRBV11-2 and TRBJ2-7, with 9 positions matching TRBD1. The CDR3 contains 14 residues. Germline V gene data show CDR1 as SGHAT and CDR2 as FQNNGV. V gave up 5 bases and J gave up 0 bases; unmatched junction bases: 2. The chain's CDR3 is CASSRDRVSYEQYF. The CDR3 nucleotides read TGTGCCAGCAGCCGGGACAGGGTCTCCTACGAGCAGTACTTC.

The V and J genes are TRBV11-2 and TRBJ2-2, with D tentatively TRBD2 (6 bases). Germline-derived CDR1 and CDR2 are SGHAT and FQNNGV. The CDR3 totals 14 residues. Deletions cut 7 bases from V and 5 bases from J, with 14 bases between. CDR3 region: CASNFGGETGELFF. DNA for the CDR3: TGTGCCAGCAACTTCGGAGGGGAGACCGGGGAGCTGTTTTTT.

The V gene is TRBV5-1, the J gene TRBJ2-2, with D hard to call. The germline V gene encodes CDR1 SGHRS and CDR2 YFSETQ. Trimming pared 0 bases from V and 0 bases from J, leaving 9 bases between. The CDR3 is 16 residues long. The CDR3 is CASSLGTVANTGELFF. DNA for the CDR3: TGCGCCAGCAGCTTGGGCACTGTTGCGAACACCGGGGAGCTGTTTTTT.

This clone has a handful of counts. V is TRBV29-1 and J is TRBJ1-2; 7 nucleotides line up with TRBD1. CDR1 and CDR2 (germline): SQVTM, ANQGSEA. The CDR3 is 13 amino acids. V lost 1 base to trimming and J lost 8 bases; unmatched junction nucleotides: 7. CDR3 nucleotides: TGCAGCGTTGAAGTATCGACAGGGACAGGCTACACCTTC. This encodes CSVEVSTGTGYTF.

This clone turned up a few times. The chain couples TRBV11-2 to TRBJ2-7; 14 nucleotides agree with TRBD2. Germline CDR1 SGHAT, CDR2 FQNNGV. CDR3 size: 17 residues. Germline trimming cut 4 bases from V and 6 bases from J; bases unmatched to any gene: 11. Here the CDR3 DNA reads TGTGCCAGCAGCTCGGGGACTAGCGGGGGACCCAGACCCGAGCAGTACTTC. Amino acid sequence: CASSSGTSGGPRPEQYF.

In its sample, this clone was seen a few times. The V and J genes are TRBV14 and TRBJ2-2; no clear D gene. The CDR3 runs 17 residues. V was trimmed by 0 bases and J by 5 bases, leaving 16 bases between them. Germline values: CDR1 SGHDN, CDR2 FVKESK. The CDR3 sequence is CASSQDPQAEETGELFF. Written as DNA, the CDR3 is TGTGCCAGCAGCCAAGATCCCCAGGCAGAAGAAACCGGGGAGCTGTTTTTT.

This rearrangement joins TRBV4-2 to TRBJ2-1, with 8 bases matching TRBD2. J gave up 9 bases and V 0 bases, and 10 bases lay outside the gene matches. The V gene's germline CDR1 is LGHNA and CDR2 YNFKEQ. This CDR3 comprises 16 residues. The CDR3 sequence: CASSQDTVAGSSEQFF. The CDR3 DNA sequence: TGTGCCAGCAGCCAAGATACGGTAGCGGGGTCCAGTGAGCAGTTCTTC.

Details on this clone: Other DNA sequences of this sample code for an identical CDR3. The V gene is TRBV28, the J gene TRBJ1-6, with D perhaps matching TRBD1 (5 bases). Trimming shortened V by 3 bases and J by 6 bases, and 6 bases separated the two germline ends. The CDR3 is 13 amino acids. Looked up from germline, CDR1 is MDHEN and CDR2 is SYDVKM. The CDR3 DNA sequence: TGTGCCAGCAGTTTGGGGGGTAATTCACCCCTCCACTTT. Translating gives CASSLGGNSPLHF.

V usage is TRBV7-2 and J usage is TRBJ2-7; 12 bases fit TRBD2. This CDR3 has 15 amino acids. After removal of 4 bases from V and 6 bases from J, the junction contained 7 bases not matched to a gene. Looked up from germline, CDR1 is SGHTA and CDR2 is FQGNSA. CDR3 sequence: CASSYQLAGGSEQYF. DNA for the CDR3: TGTGCCAGCAGCTACCAACTAGCGGGGGGATCCGAGCAGTACTTC.